This TCR beta chain derives from a study of radiotherapy plus CTLA-4 blockade in lung cancer. Study information: Of all patients, around 19% responded objectively and about 30% showed disease control.

Sequenced by immunoSEQ multiplex PCR; TCRdb stores in-frame clones only, minus some. The sample has about 60,000 clones; 76% are singletons. The study, taken as a whole, reports: Following radiotherapy plus ipilimumab, tumor-derived TCR clones expanded in the blood.

Notes on this clone: What it binds is not known.

Germline values: CDR1 SGHTA, CDR2 FQGNSA. The CDR3 is 14 residues long. V was pared by 1 base and J by 6 bases, with 10 bases between. The chain carries TRBV7-2 and TRBJ1-5; D may be TRBD1 (5 bases). Sequenced material: peripheral blood, taken from a patient treated with radiotherapy plus ipilimumab. The receptor's source is a human donor with non-small cell lung cancer who had a complete response to radiotherapy plus ipilimumab. CDR3 residues: CASSLDPGFQPQHF. DNA for the CDR3: TGTGCCAGCAGCTTAGATCCAGGGTTTCAGCCCCAGCATTTT.